The 2 T cell receptor beta chains listed next were all sequenced from one sample in a study of blood T cell repertoires in COVID-19. This table comes from immunoSEQ multiplex PCR, and its TCRdb copy is limited to in-frame clones, with some not included. The sample yields more than 200,000 clones, around 87% seen once. Material: PBMCs or T cells enriched from blood (not recorded which). All receptors derive from a man aged 25 to 45 in a cohort exposed to, infected with or recovered from COVID-19 (not recorded which).

V gene TRBV10-1 combines with J gene TRBJ1-2; TRBD1 agrees at 11 bases. CDR3 size: 16 residues. With V trimmed by 5 bases and J by 2 bases, 7 bases remained unmatched. Germline loops: CDR1 WNHNN, CDR2 SYGVQD (reference sequence). The CDR3 reads CASSRTGGASNYGYTF. CDR3 DNA: TGCGCCAGCAGTCGGACAGGGGGCGCGTCAAACTATGGCTACACCTTC.

The J gene is TRBJ1-1, the V gene TRBV5-4, with 11 bases identical to TRBD1. V gave up 2 bases and J gave up 1 base; unmatched junction bases: 7. The CDR3 loop spans 17 amino acids. CDR1 is SGHNT and CDR2 is YYREEE in the germline V gene (reference sequence). The CDR3 sequence: CASSFPGQGAANTEAFF. As DNA, the CDR3 is TGTGCCAGCAGCTTCCCAGGACAGGGGGCCGCGAACACTGAAGCTTTCTTT.